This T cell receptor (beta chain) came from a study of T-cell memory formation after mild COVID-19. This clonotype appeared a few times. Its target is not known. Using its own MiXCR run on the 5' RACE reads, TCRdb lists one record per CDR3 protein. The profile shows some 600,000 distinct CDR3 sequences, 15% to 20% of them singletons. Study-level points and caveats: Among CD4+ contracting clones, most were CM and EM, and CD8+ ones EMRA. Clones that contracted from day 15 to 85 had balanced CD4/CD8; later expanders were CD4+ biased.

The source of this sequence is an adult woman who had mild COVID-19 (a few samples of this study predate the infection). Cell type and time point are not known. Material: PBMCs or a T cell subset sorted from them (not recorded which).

The CDR3 here is CSARNPGQGVNTGELFF. CDR3 DNA sequence: TGCAGTGCCAGAAACCCGGGACAGGGGGTGAACACCGGGGAGCTGTTTTTT. This chain uses TRBV20-1 with TRBJ2-2, with 11 bases identical to TRBD1. The trim removed 6 bases at V and 1 base at J, leaving 10 bases unmatched. The CDR3 has 17 amino acids. Germline V lookup: CDR1 DFQATT, CDR2 SNEGSKA (reference sequence).